Listed below are T cell receptor beta chains from one sample, sequenced in a study of identical twins. TCRdb used MiXCR to reprocess the 5' RACE reads, holding one entry per CDR3 protein. The sample yields hundreds of thousands of distinct CDR3 sequences, approximately 22% seen once. A further study also used this sample, focusing on T cells expressing NK-cell markers.

Sequences were obtained from PBMCs. The origin of the receptors is a woman aged 18-29 years in good health. Each CDR3 is given with its conserved first and last residue. D genes are given only for firm matches. For some rows the clone size is stated as once, few or many, or as a class when expanded; others skip it.

CDR3 length	V gene	clone size	D gene	J gene	CDR3 DNA	CDR3 protein
17	TRBV6-5	NA	TRBD1	TRBJ1-1	TGTGCCAGCAGTTTCTCGGGGACAGGGGTGATGAACACTGAAGCTTTCTTT	CASSFSGTGVMNTEAFF
19	TRBV20-1	few	TRBD1	TRBJ2-3	TGCAGTGCTACTCACCCGCGACCCCGCCGGGGACAGCGGACAGATACGCAGTATTTT	CSATHPRPRRGQRTDTQYF
16	TRBV21-1	NA	NA	TRBJ2-7	TGTGCCAGCAGCAAAGAGTTTGTCAGCCTCTCCTACGAGCAGTACTTC	CASSKEFVSLSYEQYF
14	TRBV20-1	few	NA	TRBJ2-7	TGCAGTGCTAGAGGACGGACAATTTCCTACGAGCAGTACTTC	CSARGRTISYEQYF
13	TRBV20-1	few	NA	TRBJ2-7	TGCAGTGCTAGAGATCCGGGCCGCAACGAGCAGTACTTC	CSARDPGRNEQYF
12	TRBV12-3/TRBV12-4	NA	NA	TRBJ1-2	TGTGCCAGCAGTGTGCGTAACTATGGCTACACCTTC	CASSVRNYGYTF
15	TRBV12-3/TRBV12-4	NA	NA	TRBJ2-2	TGTGCCAGCAGTTTCGGACAGAGGAACACCGGGGAGCTGTTTTTT	CASSFGQRNTGELFF
14	TRBV29-1	NA	TRBD2	TRBJ2-1	TGCAGCGCCGGACTAGCGACCAACTACAATGAGCAGTTCTTC	CSAGLATNYNEQFF
18	TRBV5-1	many	TRBD2	TRBJ2-3	TGCGCCAGCAGCGGACGCGGACTAGCGGGGCGGCACACAGATACGCAGTATTTT	CASSGRGLAGRHTDTQYF
13	TRBV12-3/TRBV12-4	NA	NA	TRBJ2-1	TGTGCCAGCAGTTTATTCTCTGGGGGAGAGCAGTTCTTC	CASSLFSGGEQFF
13	TRBV5-1	few	NA	TRBJ2-3	TGCGCCAGCAGCATCCTCGGGGCGGATACGCAGTATTTT	CASSILGADTQYF
14	TRBV20-1	few	TRBD1	TRBJ1-5	TGCAGTGCTAGGCGGGGACAGTGGGATCAGCCCCAGCATTTT	CSARRGQWDQPQHF
13	TRBV29-1	once	TRBD1	TRBJ2-2	TGCAGCGCCGACAGGGGATACACCGGGGAGCTGTTTTTT	CSADRGYTGELFF
13	TRBV5-6	NA	NA	TRBJ2-3	TGTGCCAGCAGCTTGTCGACTCCAGATACGCAGTATTTT	CASSLSTPDTQYF
13	TRBV10-3	few	NA	TRBJ2-3	TGTGCCATCAGCTCCCAGGGGTCAGATACGCAGTATTTT	CAISSQGSDTQYF
14	TRBV3-1	few	NA	TRBJ2-7	TGTGCCAGCAGAATTAGAGACGGGCCCTACGAGCAGTACTTC	CASRIRDGPYEQYF
14	TRBV12-3/TRBV12-4	few	TRBD2	TRBJ2-5	TGTGCCAGCACCACTAGCGGGACCCAAGAGACCCAGTACTTC	CASTTSGTQETQYF
18	TRBV20-1	few	TRBD2	TRBJ2-3	TGCAGTGCTAAAGCGGGAGGGCCGGCCTGGGCCCCAACAGATACGCAGTATTTT	CSAKAGGPAWAPTDTQYF
14	TRBV10-1	NA	NA	TRBJ1-1	TGCGCCAGCAGTGATTCAGTCGGAGGTCCTGAAGCTTTCTTT	CASSDSVGGPEAFF
14	TRBV20-1	NA	NA	TRBJ2-4	TGCAGTGCTAGTAAGAGACTAGCCAAAAACATTCAGTACTTC	CSASKRLAKNIQYF